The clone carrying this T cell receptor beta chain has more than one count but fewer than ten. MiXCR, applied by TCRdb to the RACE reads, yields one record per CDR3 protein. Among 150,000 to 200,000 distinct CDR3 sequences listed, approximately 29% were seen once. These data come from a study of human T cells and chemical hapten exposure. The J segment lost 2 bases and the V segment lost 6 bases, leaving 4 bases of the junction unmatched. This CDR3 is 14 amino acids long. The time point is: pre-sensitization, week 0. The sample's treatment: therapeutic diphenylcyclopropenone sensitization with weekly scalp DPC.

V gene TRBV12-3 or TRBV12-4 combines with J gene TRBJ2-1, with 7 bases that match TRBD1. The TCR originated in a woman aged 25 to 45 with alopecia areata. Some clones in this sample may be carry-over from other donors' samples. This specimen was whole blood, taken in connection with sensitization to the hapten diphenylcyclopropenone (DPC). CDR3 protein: CASSPDRAYNEQFF. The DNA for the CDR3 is TGTGCCAGCAGCCCCGACAGGGCCTACAATGAGCAGTTCTTC.